The 28 T cell receptor beta chains presented below share a single source sample, sequenced in a study of STAT3 mutations in large granular lymphocyte leukemia. TCRdb's table, derived via immunoSEQ multiplex PCR, lists solely in-frame clones and lacks some. This sample has 30,000 to 40,000 clones, with approximately 83% found just once. These receptors' antigens are unknown. Study observations and caveats: Every T-cell large granular lymphocyte leukemia patient had at least one immunodominant TCR beta clonotype.

Sequenced material: peripheral blood mononuclear cells. The source is a man aged 60 to 69 with T-cell large granular lymphocyte leukemia. Some clones in this sample may be carry-over from other donors' samples.

The J gene is TRBJ2-7, the V gene TRBV6-1, with D possibly being TRBD1 or TRBD2 (5 bases each). With 2 bases removed from V and 2 bases from J, the gap between germline ends came to 16 bases. CDR3 length equals 16 residues. Germline assignment: CDR1 MNHNS and CDR2 SASEGT. The CDR3 DNA reads as TGTGCCAGCAGTGAATACTACGGGACGGACGCCTACGAGCAGTACTTC. Its protein product is CASSEYYGTDAYEQYF.

The table lists this clone with a few counts. The chain joins TRBV30 to TRBJ1-6; 7 positions agree with TRBD1. The germline gives CDR1 GTSNPN, CDR2 SVGIG (reference sequence). The J segment lost 9 bases and the V segment lost 2 bases, leaving 7 bases of the junction unmatched. The CDR3 consists of 14 residues. CDR3 nucleotides: TGTGCCTGGAGTTTGGACAGGTTGAGTTCACCCCTCCACTTT. This codes for CAWSLDRLSSPLHF.

The chain recombines TRBV5-1 with TRBJ1-6; D unresolved. Germline lookup yields CDR1 SGHRS and CDR2 YFSETQ. The CDR3 runs to 15 residues. V was pared by 0 bases and J by 7 bases, with 11 bases between. The CDR3 reads CASSLAGRLNSPLHF. CDR3 sequence (DNA): TGCGCCAGCAGCTTGGCCGGACGCCTGAATTCACCCCTCCACTTT. Together with reference TRBV5-1 and TRBJ1-6, the CDR3 gives the full variable domain: KAGVTQTPRYLIKTRGQQVTLSCSPISGHRSVSWYQQTPGQGLQFLFEYFSETQRNKGNFPGRFSGRQFSNSRSEMNVSTLELGDSALYLCASSLAGRLNSPLHFGNGTRLTVT.

The chain couples TRBV5-1 to TRBJ2-6; D ambiguous. CDR1 and CDR2 (germline): SGHRS, YFSETQ. CDR3 length: 14 amino acids. V was clipped by 7 bases and J by 0 bases, with 8 bases between them. CDR3 amino acids: CASAEDSGANVLTF. CDR3 bases: TGCGCCAGCGCGGAAGACTCTGGGGCCAACGTCCTGACTTTC.

This rearrangement joins TRBV30 to TRBJ1-5, with D possibly being TRBD1 (5 bases). Trimming removed 2 bases at V and 6 bases at J, with 20 bases between. The germline gives CDR1 GTSNPN, CDR2 SVGIG (reference sequence). CDR3 length: 16 residues. The CDR3 reads CAWSPGLVGAGQPQHF. CDR3 coding DNA: TGTGCCTGGAGTCCAGGGTTGGTAGGGGCCGGTCAGCCCCAGCATTTT.

In this sample, this clone turned up once. The rearrangement links TRBV27 to TRBJ2-3; a possible D gene is TRBD1 (5 bases). This CDR3 region has 15 residues. Deletions cut 7 bases from V and 1 base from J, with 15 bases between. Germline CDR1 and CDR2: MNHEY and SMNVEV (reference sequence). The CDR3 sequence: CASTIDSLRTDTQYF. The CDR3, as DNA: TGTGCCAGCACTATAGACAGTCTCCGCACAGATACGCAGTATTTT.

This rearrangement joins TRBV5-6 to TRBJ2-3; D remains ambiguous. Trimming cost V 4 bases and J 1 base, with 10 bases left between them. The CDR3 totals 14 residues. CDR1 and CDR2 from the germline V gene are SGHDT and YYEEEE. Written as DNA, the CDR3 is TGTGCCAGCAGCACCTCTAGGGGCACAGATACGCAGTATTTT. As protein: CASSTSRGTDTQYF.

This chain uses TRBV11-3 with TRBJ2-3; 9 bases align to TRBD2. The CDR3 loop spans 17 amino acids. The germline V gene has CDR1 SGHNT and CDR2 YENEEA. V lost 0 bases and J lost 3; bases outside the gene matches: 7. CDR3 in DNA: TGTGCCAGCAGCTTAGAGGCTAGCGGGGCGAAAACAGATACGCAGTATTTT. It is translated as CASSLEASGAKTDTQYF.

The gene calls are TRBV5-1 and TRBJ2-1; 7 bases agree with TRBD2. Unmatched junction bases numbered 5, after V lost 2 bases and J lost 0 bases. CDR1 is SGHRS and CDR2 is YFSETQ in the germline V gene. This CDR3 region has 16 residues. The CDR3 region is CASSFPRESSYNEQFF. The CDR3 DNA sequence: TGCGCCAGCAGCTTTCCGCGGGAGAGCTCCTACAATGAGCAGTTCTTC.

V is TRBV25-1 and J is TRBJ2-1; 8 bases agree with TRBD2. The CDR3 consists of 17 residues. Losses at the gene ends were 3 bases for V and 10 bases for J; bases not matched to a gene: 17. In germline, CDR1 is MGHDK, CDR2 SYGVNS. CDR3 in amino acids: CASSDGGTRLPQGEQFF. The CDR3 DNA reads TGTGCCAGCAGTGATGGTGGGACTAGACTCCCACAGGGCGAGCAGTTCTTC.

The chain carries TRBV9 and TRBJ2-7, with 12 bases lining up with TRBD1. Trimming cost V 3 bases and J 2 bases; bases outside gene matches: 6. This CDR3 spans 16 amino acids. Germline-derived CDR1 and CDR2 are SGDLS and YYNGEE. CDR3 protein: CASSAGTGGLTYEQYF. The CDR3 DNA follows: TGTGCCAGCAGCGCCGGGACAGGGGGCCTAACCTACGAGCAGTACTTC.

This clone has a handful of counts. The V gene is TRBV18, the J gene TRBJ2-7; 10 nucleotides match TRBD1. Per the germline V gene, CDR1 is KGHSH and CDR2 is LQKENI. The ends lost 5 bases at V and 2 bases at J; junction bases unmatched: 6. This CDR3 spans 15 amino acids. DNA for the CDR3: TGTGCCAGCTCAGCGACAGGGGGCGCAGCCTACGAGCAGTACTTC. Its translation is CASSATGGAAYEQYF.

V is TRBV4-1 and J is TRBJ1-6, with D possibly matching TRBD1 (6 bases). The CDR3 has 16 residues. CDR1 and CDR2 (germline): MGHRA, YSYEKL. Trimming left V 3 bases short and J 10 bases short, with 19 bases between. The CDR3 is CASSQEQGAGGSPLHF. The CDR3 coding sequence is TGCGCCAGCAGCCAGGAACAGGGCGCCGGTGGATCACCCCTCCACTTT.

There are a few counts of this clone. The V gene is TRBV12-5, the J gene TRBJ1-4; no firm D call. Trimming pared 1 base from V and 5 bases from J, leaving 2 bases between. The germline V gene encodes CDR1 LGHNT and CDR2 FRNRAP. This CDR3 has 12 amino acids. This chain's CDR3 is CASGLGNEKLFF. CDR3 in DNA: TGTGCTAGTGGTTTGGGCAATGAAAAACTGTTTTTT. The variable domain in full, with the rest retrieved from reference TRBV12-5 and TRBJ1-4, is DARVTQTPRHKVTEMGQEVTMRCQPILGHNTVFWYRQTMMQGLELLAYFRNRAPLDDSGMPKDRFSAEMPDATLATLKIQPSEPRDSAVYFCASGLGNEKLFFGSGTQLSVL.

The chain employs TRBV7-2 and TRBJ1-2, with D perhaps matching TRBD1 (6 bases). Trimming took 0 bases from V and 7 from J, leaving 12 bases between them. Germline values: CDR1 SGHTA, CDR2 FQGNSA. This CDR3 comprises 14 residues. CDR3 DNA: TGTGCCAGCAGCTTAGCGGGGGGGCGGGGTGGCTACACCTTC. It is translated as CASSLAGGRGGYTF.

This clone came up a few times. The V gene is TRBV6-1, the J gene TRBJ1-5; D uncertain. This CDR3 has 15 residues. The germline V gene encodes CDR1 MNHNS and CDR2 SASEGT. Trimming stripped 7 bases from V and 0 bases from J, with 13 bases between. CDR3 in amino acids: CASNPTAYSNQPQHF. For the CDR3, the DNA is TGTGCCAGCAACCCCACAGCATATAGCAATCAGCCCCAGCATTTT.

The chain couples TRBV13 to TRBJ2-3, with 10 bases fitting TRBD2. The CDR3 contains 16 residues. The V and J ends lost 7 bases and 4 bases, in that order; junction bases with no gene match: 11. Per the germline V gene, CDR1 is PRHDT and CDR2 is FYEKMQ (reference sequence). The CDR3 sequence: CASNPEASGSSDTQYF. For the CDR3, the DNA is TGTGCCAGCAACCCGGAGGCTAGCGGGAGTTCAGATACGCAGTATTTT.

The chain combines TRBV5-4 with TRBJ1-3; possibly TRBD1 for D (6 bases). The CDR3 covers 14 residues. Germline-derived CDR1 and CDR2 are SGHNT and YYREEE (reference sequence). V gave up 3 bases and J gave up 1 base, with 8 bases separating them. CDR3 bases: TGTGCCAGCAGCTCGGACAGTTCTGGAAACACCATATATTTT. It specifies CASSSDSSGNTIYF.

In DNA form, the CDR3 reads TGCGCCAGCAGCTCGGGGACAGGGGGCGTCCCCAACGAGCAGTACTTC. Protein: CASSSGTGGVPNEQYF. The rearrangement links TRBV5-1 to TRBJ2-7, with 12 bases matching TRBD1. Germline values: CDR1 SGHRS, CDR2 YFSETQ. The CDR3 runs to 16 residues. The ends lost 3 bases at V and 5 bases at J; junction bases unmatched: 9.

The chain links TRBV9 to TRBJ2-2, with TRBD2 matching over 9 bases. The junction had 11 bases not matched to a gene; V was cut back by 0 bases and J by 8 bases. CDR1 SGDLS and CDR2 YYNGEE come from the germline V gene. The CDR3 extends over 17 amino acids. Written as DNA, the CDR3 is TGTGCCAGCAGCGTAGGAGGGACTAGCATCTCCAGGGGGGAGCTGTTTTTT. Residues: CASSVGGTSISRGELFF.

The V and J genes are TRBV7-9 and TRBJ2-3; TRBD2 aligns across 9 bases. The CDR3 loop spans 14 amino acids. Looked up from germline, CDR1 is SEHNR and CDR2 is FQNEAQ (reference sequence). Trimming cost V 6 bases and J 4 bases; bases outside gene matches: 5. The CDR3 loop is CASSISGSPDTQYF. DNA of the CDR3: TGTGCCAGCAGTATTAGCGGGAGCCCAGATACGCAGTATTTT.

V usage is TRBV28 and J usage is TRBJ1-1, with D possibly TRBD1 on 5 matching bases. V was clipped by 7 bases and J by 2 bases, with 14 bases between them. CDR1 and CDR2 (germline): MDHEN, SYDVKM. This CDR3 comprises 14 residues. The CDR3 here is CASTQGGSNTEAFF. For the CDR3, the DNA is TGTGCCAGCACCCAGGGCGGTAGTAACACTGAAGCTTTCTTT.

This rearrangement joins TRBV9 to TRBJ2-3, with D possibly being TRBD1 (6 bases). CDR1 is SGDLS and CDR2 is YYNGEE in the germline V gene. Trimming stripped 3 bases from V and 4 bases from J, with 9 bases between. The length of the CDR3 is 13 residues. The CDR3 loop is CASSASGADTQYF. The DNA for the CDR3 is TGTGCCAGCAGCGCATCAGGGGCAGATACGCAGTATTTT.

The J gene is TRBJ2-4, the V gene TRBV7-2; D might be TRBD2 (6 bases). Germline CDR1 SGHTA, CDR2 FQGNSA. The CDR3 length is 19 residues. The V and J ends lost 0 bases and 0 bases respectively, with 18 bases between them. DNA of the CDR3: TGTGCCAGCAGCTTAGCGGCGGGGACCGGCCCCCTAGCCAAAAACATTCAGTACTTC. It codes for CASSLAAGTGPLAKNIQYF.

The V gene is TRBV5-1, the J gene TRBJ1-1, with 8 bases fitting TRBD1. The CDR3 runs to 12 residues. Germline V gene data show CDR1 as SGHRS and CDR2 as YFSETQ. V trimming: 7 bases; J trimming: 5 bases; junction bases outside the gene matches: 4. The CDR3 loop is CASGQGGTEAFF. Written as DNA, the CDR3 is TGCGCCAGCGGACAGGGTGGGACTGAAGCTTTCTTT.

This chain joins TRBV9 and TRBJ2-3, with no clear D. The V end was cut by 0 bases, the J end by 6 bases, with 17 bases between. The CDR3 has 16 residues. Germline V CDR1 and CDR2: SGDLS, YYNGEE. CDR3 amino acids: CASSVAGNQVIDTQYF. As DNA, the CDR3 is TGTGCCAGCAGCGTAGCTGGGAACCAGGTCATCGATACGCAGTATTTT.

J is TRBJ2-1 and V is TRBV30; no firm D call. V shed 0 bases and J shed 9 bases, with 9 bases lying between them. The CDR3 consists of 12 residues. Germline V CDR1 and CDR2: GTSNPN, SVGIG (reference sequence). CDR3 sequence (DNA): TGTGCCTGGAGTGTATCCGCCCCTGAGCAGTTCTTC. Protein: CAWSVSAPEQFF.

The V call is TRBV19, the J call TRBJ2-7; TRBD2 might be the D (5 bases). CDR1 is LNHDA, CDR2 SQIVND, per germline (reference sequence). The CDR3 is made up of 13 amino acids. Trimming removed 5 bases from V and 4 bases from J, with 12 bases in between. The CDR3 sequence is CASSYLGGYEQYF. CDR3 DNA: TGTGCCAGTAGTTACCTTGGCGGGTACGAGCAGTACTTC.